These T cell receptor beta chains were read from a single sample in a study of cytomegalovirus exposure and HLA in healthy donors. Produced via immunoSEQ multiplex PCR; TCRdb's table is partial and in-frame only. The data hold tens of thousands of clones, with approximately 83% observed a single time. Sample: PBMCs. The receptors were sampled from a man aged 45-65 years in good health and CMV-seronegative. The CDR3 runs from the conserved cysteine through the conserved F or W. D genes are given only for firm matches. Clone size is shown for a subset of rows, as once, few, many or a class of expanded clone.

d_call,cdr3_length,j_call,clone_size,v_call,cdr3_nt,cdr3_aa
TRBD1,16,TRBJ2-3,NA,TRBV11-3,TGTGCCAGCAGCCCCAACAGGGGGCTGGACACAGATACGCAGTATTTT,CASSPNRGLDTDTQYF
TRBD1,15,TRBJ2-4,once,TRBV19,TGTGTCAGTACTCCATCGGTGGGACAGGGTGGCATTCAGTACTTC,CVSTPSVGQGGIQYF
TRBD1,13,TRBJ1-2,NA,TRBV27,TGTGCCAGCAGTCCGGACAGGGACTATGGCTACACCTTC,CASSPDRDYGYTF
TRBD1,15,TRBJ1-1,NA,TRBV6-1,TGTGCCAGCAGTGAACCAGGGGGCGAGAACACTGAAGCTTTCTTT,CASSEPGGENTEAFF
TRBD1,17,TRBJ2-6,few,TRBV6-8,TGTGCCAGCAGACCGGACAGGGTGTGGCCTGGGGCCAACGTCCTGACTTTC,CASRPDRVWPGANVLTF
TRBD2,16,TRBJ2-2,NA,TRBV9,TGTGCCAGCAGCGTAGGTAGTAGCGGGAGGCAGGTGGAGCTGTTTTTT,CASSVGSSGRQVELFF
NA,11,TRBJ1-4,NA,TRBV20-1,TGCAGTGCTGCGAGGAATGAAAAACTGTTTTTT,CSAARNEKLFF
NA,14,TRBJ1-3,NA,TRBV30,TGTGCCTGGAGTGAGAACAGGTTTTCAGACACCATATATTTT,CAWSENRFSDTIYF
TRBD1,16,TRBJ2-3,few,TRBV4-3,TGCGCCAGCAGCCAAGTAATGGCAGGGGGAACAGATACGCAGTATTTT,CASSQVMAGGTDTQYF
NA,13,TRBJ1-1,NA,TRBV7-9,TGTGCCAGCAGCTTAGGACAGTACACTGAAGCTTTCTTT,CASSLGQYTEAFF
NA,15,TRBJ2-7,NA,TRBV15,TGTGCCACCAGCAGGTCCCTTAGCGGAAGCTACGAGCAGTACTTC,CATSRSLSGSYEQYF
NA,16,TRBJ2-7,once,TRBV28,TGTGCCAGCAGTTCCCTTGGACACCCGAGCTCCTACGAGCAGTACTTC,CASSSLGHPSSYEQYF
NA,13,TRBJ1-1,NA,TRBV27,TGTGCCAGCGGACTCAGGGGAGGGACTGAAGCTTTCTTT,CASGLRGGTEAFF
NA,13,TRBJ1-2,once,TRBV19,TGTGCCAGTAGTATGGTACAGTTCTATGGCTACACCTTC,CASSMVQFYGYTF
NA,13,TRBJ2-3,NA,TRBV29-1,TGCAGCGTCCGCGCCCTTAGCACAGATACGCAGTATTTT,CSVRALSTDTQYF
TRBD1,13,TRBJ1-2,NA,TRBV18,TGTGCCAGCTCACAGGGACAGAACTATGGCTACACCTTC,CASSQGQNYGYTF
NA,12,TRBJ2-5,NA,TRBV27,TGTGCCAGCAGTCACTCGCAAGAGACCCAGTACTTC,CASSHSQETQYF
TRBD1,15,TRBJ2-7,NA,TRBV4-2,TGTGCCAGCAGCCACGGACAGGCAAAAGCGGACGAGCAGTACTTC,CASSHGQAKADEQYF
TRBD1,13,TRBJ1-2,NA,TRBV29-1,TGCAGCGTTGTTAGGGACAGGGCTAATGGCTACACCTTC,CSVVRDRANGYTF
NA,16,TRBJ2-1,NA,TRBV5-4,TGTGCCAGCAGCCCGGACAGACCCACCTCCTACAATGAGCAGTTCTTC,CASSPDRPTSYNEQFF
NA,14,TRBJ1-2,NA,TRBV30,TGTGCCAGACGAGTGGGGCAGCTTAACTATGGCTACACCTTC,CARRVGQLNYGYTF
NA,15,TRBJ2-2,once,TRBV27,TGTGCCAGCAGTTTATCGACTTCAAAGACCGGGGAGCTGTTTTTT,CASSLSTSKTGELFF
TRBD1,17,TRBJ2-6,NA,TRBV28,TGTGCCAGCACTAGGGGACAGACAATCTCTGGGGCCAACGTCCTGACTTTC,CASTRGQTISGANVLTF
NA,15,TRBJ2-5,NA,TRBV4-3,TGCGCCAGCAGCCCGTCCGACAGCCACCAAGAGACCCAGTACTTC,CASSPSDSHQETQYF
TRBD1,17,TRBJ2-3,NA,TRBV19,TGTGCCAGTAGTATCAGGGGGACACGGGTTTCAAGGAGTACGCAGTATTTT,CASSIRGTRVSRSTQYF
TRBD2,14,TRBJ2-5,NA,TRBV18,TGTGCCAGCTCCGGTAGCGGGAGTAGGGAGACCCAGTACTTC,CASSGSGSRETQYF
NA,15,TRBJ2-7,NA,TRBV5-1,TGCGCCAGCAGCCCAACGGGGTCCGTGGGCTACGAGCAGTACTTC,CASSPTGSVGYEQYF
NA,15,TRBJ1-2,NA,TRBV5-8,TGTGCCAGCAGCTTGAGCGGGGGCGGGCTTTATGGCTACACCTTC,CASSLSGGGLYGYTF
NA,16,TRBJ2-6,NA,TRBV11-2,TGTGCCAGCAGCTTAGCGGGGGTAGGTGGGGCCAACGTCCTGACTTTC,CASSLAGVGGANVLTF
NA,16,TRBJ2-6,NA,TRBV7-9,TGTGCCAGCAGCCCCCCCCGCGGGGATGGGGCCAACGTCCTGACTTTC,CASSPPRGDGANVLTF
TRBD2,15,TRBJ2-1,once,TRBV5-1,TGCGCCAGCACCCCGGGACTAGCGGGAGTCAATGAGCAGTTCTTC,CASTPGLAGVNEQFF
TRBD1,15,TRBJ1-6,NA,TRBV28,TGTGCCAGCAGTCCCGGGACAGGGGAGAATTCACCCCTCCACTTT,CASSPGTGENSPLHF
NA,13,TRBJ1-4,NA,TRBV27,TGTGCCAGCAGTTTATTTAGAAATGAAAAACTGTTTTTT,CASSLFRNEKLFF
TRBD2,12,TRBJ2-7,NA,TRBV5-1,TGCGCCAGCAGCCTCGGGGGGGGCGAGCAGTACTTC,CASSLGGGEQYF
TRBD1,16,TRBJ1-3,NA,TRBV11-2,TGTGCCAGCAGCTTTCGGACAGGACTCTCTGGAAACACCATATATTTT,CASSFRTGLSGNTIYF
NA,16,TRBJ1-1,NA,TRBV5-1,TGCGCCAGCAGCCACCCGGCCTACCAGGGGAACACTGAAGCTTTCTTT,CASSHPAYQGNTEAFF
TRBD1,16,TRBJ1-1,NA,TRBV10-3,TGTGCCATCAGTGAGGACATAAGGGGGCGTGAGACTGAAGCTTTCTTT,CAISEDIRGRETEAFF
NA,13,TRBJ1-2,NA,TRBV14,TGTGCCAGCAGTCCCGTTTCTAACTATGGCTACACCTTC,CASSPVSNYGYTF
NA,14,TRBJ1-2,NA,TRBV6-1,TGTGCCAGCAGTGAAGGGCCCTCGAACTATGGCTACACCTTC,CASSEGPSNYGYTF
TRBD2,16,TRBJ2-1,NA,TRBV28,TGTGCCAGCAGTTCGACCGGGACTAGCAGATACAATGAGCAGTTCTTC,CASSSTGTSRYNEQFF
NA,12,TRBJ2-7,NA,TRBV11-2,TGTGCCAGCAGCTTAATCATGTACGAGCAGTACTTC,CASSLIMYEQYF
NA,13,TRBJ2-2,NA,TRBV7-3,TGTGCCAGTTCCGGTCCTAACACCGGGGAGCTGTTTTTT,CASSGPNTGELFF
NA,14,TRBJ1-4,NA,TRBV28,TGTGCCAGCAGCTCGGGGGGGTTTAATGAAAAACTGTTTTTT,CASSSGGFNEKLFF
TRBD1,13,TRBJ1-5,NA,TRBV27,TGTGCCAGCAGTAACGACAGGGGCCAGCCCCAGCATTTT,CASSNDRGQPQHF
NA,15,TRBJ1-2,NA,TRBV7-2,TGTGCCAGCAGCTTATTGGGGCAGGGGAGCTATGGCTACACCTTC,CASSLLGQGSYGYTF
NA,13,TRBJ2-7,few,TRBV27,TGTGCCAGCAGTTTATCGATTGCGGACTACCAGTACTTC,CASSLSIADYQYF
TRBD1,15,TRBJ1-5,few,TRBV6-1,TGTGCCAGCAGACCAACAGGGGTTCCGAATCAGCCCCAGCATTTT,CASRPTGVPNQPQHF
NA,15,TRBJ1-1,NA,TRBV7-9,TGTGCCAGCAGCGCACGGGGGACTAGGGACACTGAAGCTTTCTTT,CASSARGTRDTEAFF
NA,14,TRBJ2-1,NA,TRBV9,TGTGCCAGCAGCCCCGAGGAACCTTACCATGAGCAGTTCTTC,CASSPEEPYHEQFF
TRBD2,19,TRBJ2-2,once,TRBV11-2,TGTGCCAGCAGCATCTGGCCATTTACTAGCGGGAGCCACACCGGGGAGCTGTTTTTT,CASSIWPFTSGSHTGELFF
NA,14,TRBJ2-1,NA,TRBV6-5,TGTGCCAGCAGTTACTCGAGGGCCGACAATGAGCAGTTCTTC,CASSYSRADNEQFF
TRBD1,16,TRBJ1-5,NA,TRBV29-1,TGCAGCGCCGTAACCGACAGGGGCACGTTAGGACAGCCCCAGCATTTT,CSAVTDRGTLGQPQHF
NA,15,TRBJ2-7,NA,TRBV6-6,TGTGCCAGCAGTTACTCCGACAGCGCCGCCTACGAGCAGTACTTC,CASSYSDSAAYEQYF